The 11 T cell receptor beta chains presented below share a single source sample, sequenced in a study of T cells in Graves' hyperthyroidism and ophthalmopathy. TCR beta CDR3 sequences were amplified from RNA transcripts. First-round RT-PCR targeting the TCR CDR3 was performed with the HTBI primer set. TCRdb independently ran MiXCR on the multiplex PCR reads; one entry per CDR3 protein. The sample lists about 400,000 distinct CDR3 sequences, 13% occurring once. The sequenced sample consisted of blood. The origin of the receptors is a woman aged 18-29 years with Graves' hyperthyroidism.

This clonotype was detected many times. The V call is TRBV12-3 or TRBV12-4, the J call TRBJ1-5; 9 nucleotides match TRBD1. Trimming took 7 bases from V and 4 from J; bases not matched to a gene: 8. The CDR3 covers 15 residues. This chain's CDR3 is CASTIRGTGNQPQHF. The CDR3 DNA follows: TGTGCCAGCACTATTAGAGGGACAGGGAATCAGCCCCAGCATTTT.

This clonotype was detected many times. The V and J genes are TRBV28 and TRBJ2-3; TRBD2 matches 11 bases. V was clipped by 5 bases and J by 1 base; unmatched bases: 5. From germline, CDR1 is MDHEN and CDR2 SYDVKM. The CDR3 totals 16 residues. The DNA for the CDR3 is TGTGCCAGCAGTCCTAGCGGGAGGCCCGGCACAGATACGCAGTATTTT. Protein: CASSPSGRPGTDTQYF.

This clonotype has a handful of counts. The chain joins TRBV7-3 to TRBJ1-4; D is possibly TRBD1 (5 bases). The V gene lost 6 bases and the J gene lost 3 bases, with 14 bases spanning the gap. The CDR3 is 15 residues long. Germline loops: CDR1 SGHTA, CDR2 FQGTGA. Written as DNA, the CDR3 is TGTGCCAGCAGGGCGGGGGTCGGTCCTAATGAAAAACTGTTTTTT. This gives the protein CASRAGVGPNEKLFF.

This clonotype showed up many times. J is TRBJ2-7 and V is TRBV11-2; 9 positions agree with TRBD1. This CDR3 comprises 14 residues. The germline CDR1 and CDR2 sequences are SGHAT and FQNNGV. V dropped 4 bases and J dropped 4; count of bases not matched to a gene: 5. This CDR3 reads CASSYAGTGYEQYF. In nucleotides, the CDR3 is TGTGCCAGCAGCTACGCCGGGACAGGGTACGAGCAGTACTTC.

This clonotype occurred many times. The chain recombines TRBV2 with TRBJ2-1, with D tentatively TRBD1 (5 bases). The CDR3 loop spans 13 amino acids. V lost 8 bases and J lost 9, with 17 bases in between. CDR1 is SNHLY and CDR2 is FYNNEI in the germline V gene. CDR3 region: CASELRENLEQFF. CDR3 DNA: TGTGCCAGCGAGCTCAGGGAAAATCTTGAGCAGTTCTTC.

This clonotype was observed many times. The V gene is TRBV3-1, the J gene TRBJ1-2; D may be TRBD1 (5 bases). V was cut by 0 bases and J by 8 bases, with 10 bases left in between. The CDR3 runs to 13 residues. CDR1 is LGHDT and CDR2 is YNNKEL in the germline V gene (reference sequence). The CDR3: CASSQDPGGGYTF. The DNA of the CDR3 is TGTGCCAGCAGCCAAGATCCGGGGGGAGGCTACACCTTC.

This clonotype was seen repeatedly, ten times or more. V usage is TRBV11-2 and J usage is TRBJ1-4; D unresolved. Trimming cost V 1 base and J 4 bases, with 10 bases left between them. The germline gives CDR1 SGHAT, CDR2 FQNNGV. The CDR3 loop spans 15 amino acids. Here the CDR3 reads CASSLGPGINEKLFF. The CDR3 bases are TGTGCCAGCAGCTTAGGACCGGGGATTAATGAAAAACTGTTTTTT.

This clonotype was counted only a few times. V is TRBV14 and J is TRBJ1-4; D possibly corresponds to TRBD1 (5 bases). V was clipped by 1 base and J by 4 bases, with 10 bases between them. The germline V gene has CDR1 SGHDN and CDR2 FVKESK. The CDR3 is made up of 15 amino acids. CDR3 amino acids: CASSQARQNNEKLFF. For the CDR3, the DNA is TGTGCCAGCAGCCAAGCGAGACAGAATAATGAAAAACTGTTTTTT. The full variable domain, in which reference TRBV14 and TRBJ1-4 provide the parts outside the CDR3, is EAGVTQFPSHSVIEKGQTVTLRCDPISGHDNLYWYRRVMGKEIKFLLHFVKESKQDESGMPNNRFLAERTGGTYSTLKVQPAELEDSGVYFCASSQARQNNEKLFFGSGTQLSVL.

This clonotype has more than one count but fewer than ten. The chain carries TRBV19 and TRBJ1-2, with 7 nucleotides matching TRBD1. The CDR3 is 16 amino acids. The germline gives CDR1 LNHDA, CDR2 SQIVND (reference sequence). J gave up 2 bases and V 11 bases, and 17 bases lay outside the gene matches. The CDR3 sequence is CASTSTGSGVNYGYTF. In nucleotides, the CDR3 is TGTGCCTCCACCTCGACAGGGTCCGGAGTAAACTATGGCTACACCTTC.

The sample holds a few counts of this clonotype. The chain links TRBV10-2 to TRBJ2-2; possibly TRBD2 for D (7 bases). CDR1 WSHSY and CDR2 SAAADI come from the germline V gene. The CDR3 runs 14 residues. Trimming removed 7 bases from V and 5 bases from J, with 14 bases in between. The CDR3 region has the DNA TGCGCCAGCAACGGGGGGCGTTTAACCGGGGAGCTGTTTTTT. Its protein product is CASNGGRLTGELFF.

In its sample, this clonotype was seen many times. The CDR3 nucleotides are TGTGCCGCTAGACAGAGTTCAGATAACACTGAAGCTTTCTTT. Its protein is CAARQSSDNTEAFF. The V and J genes are TRBV10-3 and TRBJ1-1, with D maybe TRBD1 (5 bases). V was cut by 11 bases and J by 2 bases, with 18 bases left in between. The germline V gene has CDR1 ENHRY and CDR2 SYGVKD. This CDR3 is built from 14 residues.